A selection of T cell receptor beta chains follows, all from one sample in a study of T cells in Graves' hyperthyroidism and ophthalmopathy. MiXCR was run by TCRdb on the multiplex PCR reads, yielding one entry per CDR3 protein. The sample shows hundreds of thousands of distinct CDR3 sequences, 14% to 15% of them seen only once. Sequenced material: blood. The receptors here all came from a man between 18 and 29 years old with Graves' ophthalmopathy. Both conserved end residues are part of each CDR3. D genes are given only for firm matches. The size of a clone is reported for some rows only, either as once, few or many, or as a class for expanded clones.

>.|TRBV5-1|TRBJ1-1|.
TGCGCCAGCAGCCAATTTGGGGTCCTTGAAGCTTTCTTT
CASSQFGVLEAFF
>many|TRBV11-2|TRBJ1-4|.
TGTGCCAGCAGCCGTCTACAGGCAACTAATGAAAAACTGTTTTTT
CASSRLQATNEKLFF
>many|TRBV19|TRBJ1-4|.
TGTGCCAGTATCCCCGGGGTCCGTGGTGAAAAACTGTTTTTT
CASIPGVRGEKLFF
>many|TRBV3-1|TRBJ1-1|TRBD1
TGTGCCAGTTCTAGGGACAGCTCAGACACTGAAGCTTTCTTT
CASSRDSSDTEAFF
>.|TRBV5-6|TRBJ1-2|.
TGTGCCAGCAGCTTGGGACTCGCAGGGAGCTCCTATGGCTACACCTTC
CASSLGLAGSSYGYTF
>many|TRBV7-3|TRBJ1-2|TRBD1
TGTGCCAGCAGCAAAGGACAGGGCTATGGCTACACCTTC
CASSKGQGYGYTF
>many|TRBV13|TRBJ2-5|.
TGTGCCAGCAGCTCGACAGTTACTAGTTCTCAGACCCAGTACTTC
CASSSTVTSSQTQYF
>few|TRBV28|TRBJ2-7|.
TGTGCCAGCAGTTTTGGGTACACCTACGAGCAGTACTTC
CASSFGYTYEQYF
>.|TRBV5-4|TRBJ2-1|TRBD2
TGTGCCAGCAGCTTGCAGGCGGGAGTGTACAATGAGCAGTTCTTC
CASSLQAGVYNEQFF
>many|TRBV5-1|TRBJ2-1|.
TGCGCCAGCAGCTATGGACAGAGCTCCTACAATGAGCAGTTCTTC
CASSYGQSSYNEQFF
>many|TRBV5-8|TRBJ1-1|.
TGTGCCAGCAGTTTTATAGGGACTCTCACTGAAGCTTTCTTT
CASSFIGTLTEAFF
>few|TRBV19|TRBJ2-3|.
TGTGCCAGTAGTCACCGGGCAGATACGCAGTATTTT
CASSHRADTQYF
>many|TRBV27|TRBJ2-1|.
TGTGCCAGCAGTTTCAGGGGACCTGACAATGAGCAGTTCTTC
CASSFRGPDNEQFF
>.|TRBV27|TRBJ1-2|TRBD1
TGTGCCAGCAGCTTATCCGGACAGGGCACCTATAGCTATGGCTACACCTTC
CASSLSGQGTYSYGYTF
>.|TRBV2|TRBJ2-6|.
TGTGCCAGCAGTGAATTGGACTCTGGGGCCAACGTCCTGACTTTC
CASSELDSGANVLTF
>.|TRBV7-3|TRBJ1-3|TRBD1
TGTGCCAGCAGCTCGACGGGACAGGTTGGAAACACCATATATTTT
CASSSTGQVGNTIYF
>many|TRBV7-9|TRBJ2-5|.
TGTGCCAGCAGCTTAGCGGCGGGAAGCGGGGAGACCCAGTACTTC
CASSLAAGSGETQYF
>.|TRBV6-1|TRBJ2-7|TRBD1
TGTGCCAGCAGTGCCCAGGGGACAGGGGTGTACTACGAGCAGTACTTC
CASSAQGTGVYYEQYF
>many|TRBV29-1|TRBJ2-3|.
TGCAGCGTATCCGGGGCCACAGATACGCAGTATTTT
CSVSGATDTQYF
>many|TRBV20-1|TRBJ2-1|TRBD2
TGCAGTGCAGCGGGAGGGCCTTACGGCAATGAGCAGTTCTTC
CSAAGGPYGNEQFF
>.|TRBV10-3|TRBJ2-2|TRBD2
TGTGCCATCAGTGAGAGGGGACTAGCGGGGCCGAACACCGGGGAGCTGTTTTTT
CAISERGLAGPNTGELFF
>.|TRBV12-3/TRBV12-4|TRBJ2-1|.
TGTGCCAGCAATATCCGGGGCTCCTACAATGAGCAGTTCTTC
CASNIRGSYNEQFF
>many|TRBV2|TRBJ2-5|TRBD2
TGTGCCAGCAACATGGGACTAGTGGAGACCCAGTACTTC
CASNMGLVETQYF
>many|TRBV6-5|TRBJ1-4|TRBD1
TGTGCCAGCAGTTACACGGGACAGGGGCGACGAAATGAAAAACTGTTTTTT
CASSYTGQGRRNEKLFF
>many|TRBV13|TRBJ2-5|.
TGTGCCAGCAGCTTAGGTGGGGGGTACCAAGAGACCCAGTACTTC
CASSLGGGYQETQYF
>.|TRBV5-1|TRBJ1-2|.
TGCGCCAGCAGCACTCTCCCAGGGTATAACTATGGCTACACCTTC
CASSTLPGYNYGYTF
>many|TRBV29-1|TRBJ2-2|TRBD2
TGCAGCGTTGAACCTCACCTAGCGGGAGGTACCGGGGAGCTGTTTTTT
CSVEPHLAGGTGELFF
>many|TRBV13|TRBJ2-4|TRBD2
TGTGCCAGCAGCGCGCGCTGGGAGAATAGCGGGAGTATTCAGTACTTC
CASSARWENSGSIQYF
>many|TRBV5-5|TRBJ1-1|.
TGTGCCAGCAGCCGGGACACGTGGAACACTGAAGCTTTCTTT
CASSRDTWNTEAFF
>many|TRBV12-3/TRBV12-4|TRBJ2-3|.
TGTGCCAGCAGTTTAGGCTGGGCGGGAGATACGCAGTATTTT
CASSLGWAGDTQYF
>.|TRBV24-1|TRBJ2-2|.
TGTGCCACCGCCGGGGCCGCCCCAAACACCGGGGAGCTGTTTTTT
CATAGAAPNTGELFF
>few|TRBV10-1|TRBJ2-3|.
TGCGCCAGCAGGTTATCTAGCGCCAACACAGATACGCAGTATTTT
CASRLSSANTDTQYF
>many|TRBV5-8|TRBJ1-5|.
TGTGCCAGCAGCGTCACCGGGGAACAGCCCCAGCATTTT
CASSVTGEQPQHF
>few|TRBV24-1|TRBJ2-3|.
TGTGCCACCGGACAGAGCACAGATACGCAGTATTTT
CATGQSTDTQYF
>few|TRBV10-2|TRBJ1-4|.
TGCGCCAGCAGCCGGGACGAAAAACTGTTTTTT
CASSRDEKLFF
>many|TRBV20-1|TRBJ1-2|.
TGCAGTACTCCAGGTCTTAACTATGGCTACACCTTC
CSTPGLNYGYTF
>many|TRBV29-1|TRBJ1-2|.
TGCAGCGTCGGAGTGGACGATGGCTACACCTTC
CSVGVDDGYTF
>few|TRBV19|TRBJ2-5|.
TGTGCCAGTAGTATAGGGGGATCCGAGACCCAGTACTTC
CASSIGGSETQYF
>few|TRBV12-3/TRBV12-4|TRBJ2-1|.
TGTGCCAGCAGTTTTCGGGAGAGCTCCTACAATGAGCAGTTCTTC
CASSFRESSYNEQFF
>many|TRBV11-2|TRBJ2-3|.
TGTGCCAGCAGCTTAGTATACGTGGATACGCAGTATTTT
CASSLVYVDTQYF
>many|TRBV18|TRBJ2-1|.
TGTGCCAGCTCCTCCGGGACTGAAGACAATGAGCAGTTCTTC
CASSSGTEDNEQFF
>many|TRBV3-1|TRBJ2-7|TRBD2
TGTGCCAGCAGCCAGCTGGCCGGACTAGCGGGATCCAACGAGCAGTACTTC
CASSQLAGLAGSNEQYF
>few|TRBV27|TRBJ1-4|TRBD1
TGTGCCAGCAGCCCCCCCGGACAGGCGGGGGATGAAAAACTGTTTTTT
CASSPPGQAGDEKLFF
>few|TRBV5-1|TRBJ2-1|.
TGCGCCAGCAGCTTGTTCGATGAGCAGTTCTTC
CASSLFDEQFF
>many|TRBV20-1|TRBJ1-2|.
TGCAGTGCTCGTGGAGGGGGGTCCTATGGCTACACCTTC
CSARGGGSYGYTF
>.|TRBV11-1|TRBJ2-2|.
TGTGCCAGCAGCTTAGGGACTCCGAGCACCGGGGAGCTGTTTTTT
CASSLGTPSTGELFF
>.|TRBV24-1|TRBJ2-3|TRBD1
TGTGCCACCAGTGAACACAGGGGGCTCGTCAGAGATACGCAGTATTTT
CATSEHRGLVRDTQYF
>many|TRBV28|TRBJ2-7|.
TGTGCCAGCAGTTTGTCAAGGGTTCGGGACGAGCAGTACTTC
CASSLSRVRDEQYF
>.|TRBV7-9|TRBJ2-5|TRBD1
TGTGCCAGCAGCACAGTGGGGGACAGTAGGGAGACCCAGTACTTC
CASSTVGDSRETQYF
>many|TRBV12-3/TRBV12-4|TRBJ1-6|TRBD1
TGTGCCAGCAGTTTTTCTATGGACAGGGCACCCCTCCACTTT
CASSFSMDRAPLHF
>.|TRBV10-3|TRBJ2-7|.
TGTGCCATCAGTGAAATTAGCGAAGGAGAGCAGTACTTC
CAISEISEGEQYF